The 28 T cell receptor beta chains below were found in one sample sequenced in a study of blood T cell repertoires in COVID-19. Clones were read by immunoSEQ multiplex PCR, and TCRdb kept only the in-frame ones, dropping some. This sample carries some 120,000 clones, around 88% of them seen once, and the ten largest clones take 15% to 20%. The sequencing sample was made of peripheral blood. All receptors come from a woman between 45 and 60 years old who had recovered from COVID-19.

The chain couples TRBV29-1 to TRBJ2-5; TRBD1 might be the D (6 bases). Deletions cut 3 bases from V and 2 bases from J, with 13 bases between. This CDR3 region has 14 residues. Germline V gene data show CDR1 as SQVTM and CDR2 as ANQGSEA. As DNA, the CDR3 is TGCAGCGTTGACGGACCGACAGGACAAGAGACCCAGTACTTC. Translation: CSVDGPTGQETQYF.

The chain carries TRBV11-2 and TRBJ2-3, with D perhaps matching TRBD2 (6 bases). This CDR3 is built from 15 residues. The V end lost 1 base, the J end lost 2 bases, and 10 bases lay between the germline ends. Germline V lookup: CDR1 SGHAT, CDR2 FQNNGV. The CDR3 DNA follows: TGTGCCAGCAGCTTAGCGGGAGCCCCCACAGATACGCAGTATTTT. It codes for CASSLAGAPTDTQYF.

This chain links TRBV2 with TRBJ1-5; 7 bases align to TRBD1. CDR1 is SNHLY and CDR2 is FYNNEI in the germline V gene. This CDR3 is 13 amino acids long. The V and J ends lost 7 bases and 7 bases, in that order; junction bases with no gene match: 7. The CDR3 DNA reads as TGTGCCAGCACTAATGGACAGGACCAGCCCCAGCATTTT. This sequence encodes CASTNGQDQPQHF.

The J gene is TRBJ2-7, the V gene TRBV25-1; D not resolved. The V end was cut by 1 base, the J end by 5 bases, with 18 bases between. CDR1 and CDR2 from the germline V gene are MGHDK and SYGVNS. CDR3 length: 16 residues. The CDR3: CASSELGGSSVDEQYF. In DNA form, the CDR3 reads TGTGCCAGCAGTGAATTAGGCGGATCCTCGGTGGACGAGCAGTACTTC.

The J gene is TRBJ2-7, the V gene TRBV6-5; 10 bases map to TRBD2. The V and J ends lost 2 bases and 5 bases, in that order; junction bases with no gene match: 9. The germline gives CDR1 MNHEY, CDR2 SVGAGI. The CDR3 extends over 16 amino acids. In nucleotides, the CDR3 is TGTGCCAGCAGTTACCCCGGGGTAGCGGGAGGCGACGAGCAGTACTTC. It yields the protein CASSYPGVAGGDEQYF.

This chain links TRBV5-4 with TRBJ2-7, with TRBD1 matching over 8 bases. The V gene's germline CDR1 is SGHNT and CDR2 YYREEE (reference sequence). V lost 4 bases and J lost 2; bases outside the gene matches: 2. This CDR3 spans 13 amino acids. DNA for the CDR3: TGTGCCAGCAGCCTGGACAGGGCCTACGAGCAGTACTTC. Protein product: CASSLDRAYEQYF.

This chain's CDR3 is CASSQLSSARDTQYF. CDR3 sequence (DNA): TGTGCCAGCAGCCAGTTAAGCTCAGCGCGGGATACGCAGTATTTT. This chain links TRBV14 with TRBJ2-3; the D is unclear. The ends were cut back, 3 bases at V and 6 bases at J, with 16 bases in the middle. CDR1 is SGHDN and CDR2 is FVKESK in the germline V gene. The CDR3 is made up of 15 amino acids. Drawing the rest from reference TRBV14 and TRBJ2-3, the complete variable domain is EAGVTQFPSHSVIEKGQTVTLRCDPISGHDNLYWYRRVMGKEIKFLLHFVKESKQDESGMPNNRFLAERTGGTYSTLKVQPAELEDSGVYFCASSQLSSARDTQYFGPGTRLTVL.

This clone has a handful of counts. V usage is TRBV5-4 and J usage is TRBJ1-1; TRBD1 matches 9 bases. V shed 2 bases, J shed 5 bases, and the junction held 10 bases outside the gene matches. The CDR3 covers 16 residues. From germline, CDR1 is SGHNT and CDR2 YYREEE (reference sequence). Here the CDR3 reads CASSLPQGALGTEAFF. In DNA, the CDR3 is TGTGCCAGCAGCTTACCACAGGGGGCGCTAGGGACTGAAGCTTTCTTT.

The chain carries TRBV2 and TRBJ2-6, with D perhaps TRBD2 (6 bases). V was pared by 5 bases and J by 5 bases, with 19 bases between. CDR3 length: 17 residues. Looked up from germline, CDR1 is SNHLY and CDR2 is FYNNEI. The CDR3 bases are TGTGCCAGCAGTTTGACCGGGACTTCCATGAGGGCCAACGTCCTGACTTTC. Its protein product is CASSLTGTSMRANVLTF.

The V gene is TRBV2, the J gene TRBJ1-1, with TRBD1 identical over 12 bases. V dropped 6 bases and J dropped 5; count of bases not matched to a gene: 1. From germline, CDR1 is SNHLY and CDR2 FYNNEI. The CDR3 has 13 amino acids. The DNA for the CDR3 is TGTGCCAGCAGGGGACAGGGGGCGACTGAAGCTTTCTTT. This sequence encodes CASRGQGATEAFF.

In its sample, this clone was seen many times. This chain connects TRBV30 to TRBJ2-1, with D maybe TRBD1 (5 bases). CDR1 and CDR2 (germline): GTSNPN, SVGIG (reference sequence). V lost 2 bases, J lost 7 bases, and 18 bases lay in between. The CDR3 has 15 amino acids. The CDR3 bases are TGTGCCTGGAGTAATGTGCGGACATTTCCTAATGAGCAGTTCTTC. The encoded protein is CAWSNVRTFPNEQFF.

The chain is built from TRBV18 and TRBJ2-7, with 7 bases that match TRBD2. The CDR3 spans 15 residues. The J segment lost 6 bases and the V segment lost 6 bases, leaving 14 bases of the junction unmatched. In germline, CDR1 is KGHSH, CDR2 LQKENI. Here the CDR3 reads CASSGEGAGTREQYF. The CDR3, as DNA: TGTGCCAGCTCCGGGGAGGGTGCAGGGACGCGCGAGCAGTACTTC. The full variable domain, completed using reference TRBV18 and TRBJ2-7, is NAGVMQNPRHLVRRRGQEARLRCSPMKGHSHVYWYRQLPEEGLKFMVYLQKENIIDESGMPKERFSAEFPKEGPSILRIQQVVRGDSAAYFCASSGEGAGTREQYFGPGTRLTVT.

The rearrangement links TRBV30 to TRBJ1-5; D unclear. V lost 4 bases, J lost 2 bases, and 15 bases lay in between. CDR1 GTSNPN and CDR2 SVGIG come from the germline V gene (reference sequence). The CDR3 runs to 15 residues. The DNA of the CDR3 is TGTGCCTGGAAGAAACGGGGTTTCGGCAATCAGCCCCAGCATTTT. It specifies CAWKKRGFGNQPQHF.

CDR3 loop: CASSLAQGAGYGYTF. DNA of the CDR3: TGCGCCAGCAGCTTGGCCCAGGGGGCCGGCTATGGCTACACCTTC. This chain uses TRBV5-1 with TRBJ1-2; 8 positions match TRBD1. CDR1 is SGHRS and CDR2 is YFSETQ in the germline V gene. The CDR3 covers 15 residues. The J segment lost 4 bases and the V segment lost 0 bases, leaving 5 bases of the junction unmatched.

This chain links TRBV5-1 with TRBJ2-1, with TRBD2 matching over 14 bases. Germline V gene sequence: CDR1 SGHRS, CDR2 YFSETQ. This CDR3 has 15 residues. V shed 4 bases, J shed 8 bases, and the junction held 5 bases outside the gene matches. CDR3 DNA: TGCGCCAGCAGCCGGGGGACTAGCGGGAGCCATGAGCAGTTCTTC. This translates into CASSRGTSGSHEQFF.

This clone was picked up a small number of times. The V and J genes are TRBV6-1 and TRBJ1-3, with D hard to call. This CDR3 is built from 12 residues. V dropped 1 base and J dropped 7 bases, with 5 bases sitting between them. CDR1 and CDR2 (germline): MNHNS, SASEGT. The CDR3 protein is CASSEVRNTIYF. The DNA of the CDR3 is TGTGCCAGCAGTGAAGTTCGGAACACCATATATTTT.

This chain connects TRBV2 to TRBJ1-3, with 7 bases matching TRBD1. The V and J ends lost 5 bases and 0 bases, in that order; junction bases with no gene match: 4. Looked up from germline, CDR1 is SNHLY and CDR2 is FYNNEI. CDR3 size: 15 residues. CDR3 DNA sequence: TGTGCCAGCAGTACCGGGACAGTCTCTGGAAACACCATATATTTT. It translates to CASSTGTVSGNTIYF.

This clone was counted once. V usage is TRBV9 and J usage is TRBJ2-7; 8 bases are shared with TRBD1. Trimming removed 1 base from V and 5 bases from J; junction bases left unmatched: 11. This CDR3 is built from 16 residues. Germline V CDR1 and CDR2: SGDLS, YYNGEE. In DNA form, the CDR3 reads TGTGCCAGCAGCGTATACTCGCAGGGGGCTAACAACGAGCAGTACTTC. It encodes CASSVYSQGANNEQYF.

About this clone: The identical CDR3 is also encoded by other nucleotide sequences in the sample. The J gene is TRBJ1-5, the V gene TRBV11-2, with TRBD1 matching over 7 bases. The CDR3 contains 13 residues. The V gene end was trimmed by 5 bases and the J gene end by 4 bases; junction bases not matched to a gene: 2. Per the germline V gene, CDR1 is SGHAT and CDR2 is FQNNGV. The CDR3 loop is CASSLTGNQPQHF. In nucleotides, the CDR3 is TGTGCCAGCAGCCTGACAGGGAATCAGCCCCAGCATTTT.

CDR3 sequence: CASSLDLTGIHGYTF. CDR3 DNA sequence: TGTGCCAGCAGCTTAGACTTGACAGGGATCCATGGCTACACCTTC. The rearrangement uses TRBV11-2 and TRBJ1-2, with 7 bases matching TRBD1. The CDR3 is 15 residues long. Germline V gene data show CDR1 as SGHAT and CDR2 as FQNNGV. The V gene end was trimmed by 0 bases and the J gene end by 6 bases; junction bases not matched to a gene: 7.

This chain links TRBV11-2 with TRBJ2-1, with 10 bases identical to TRBD2. Unmatched junction bases numbered 3, after V lost 5 bases and J lost 11 bases. This CDR3 is built from 12 residues. CDR1 is SGHAT and CDR2 is FQNNGV in the germline V gene. CDR3 region: CASSSGRGQQFF. The CDR3 DNA sequence: TGTGCCAGCAGCAGCGGGAGGGGGCAGCAGTTCTTC. Full variable domain (outside the CDR3, taken from reference TRBV11-2 and TRBJ2-1): EAGVAQSPRYKIIEKRQSVAFWCNPISGHATLYWYQQILGQGPKLLIQFQNNGVVDDSQLPKDRFSAERLKGVDSTLKIQPAKLEDSAVYLCASSSGRGQQFFGPGTRLTVL.

The chain carries TRBV20-1 and TRBJ2-1; tentative D call: TRBD1 (6 bases). Germline CDR1 DFQATT, CDR2 SNEGSKA (reference sequence). CDR3 size: 11 residues. The V end lost 6 bases, the J end lost 10 bases, and 13 bases lay between the germline ends. The CDR3 DNA reads TGCAGTGCAGGGGGAGCACCAGAGCAGTTCTTC. It codes for CSAGGAPEQFF.

The chain couples TRBV3-1 (or the pseudogene TRBV3-2) to TRBJ2-1; 9 bases line up with TRBD1. CDR3 length: 18 amino acids. Germline CDR1 reads LGHDT; CDR2 reads YNNKEL (reference sequence). Trimming took 3 bases from V and 5 from J; bases not matched to a gene: 14. In nucleotides, the CDR3 is TGTGCCAGCAGCCAGAAGGGGGGGGGACAGGGCCGCAACAATGAGCAGTTCTTC. Translating gives CASSQKGGGQGRNNEQFF.

V usage is TRBV6-2 or TRBV6-3 and J usage is TRBJ2-1; unclear D gene. CDR3 length equals 14 residues. Germline CDR1 and CDR2: MNHEY and SVGEGT. V lost 2 bases and J lost 3, with 8 bases in between. The CDR3, as DNA: TGTGCCAGCAGTTACGTCGGCGGCTACAATGAGCAGTTCTTC. Its translation: CASSYVGGYNEQFF.

This clone was found a few times. This chain links TRBV28 with TRBJ1-1; 8 positions match TRBD1. The V segment lost 7 bases and the J segment 4 bases; nucleotides outside the gene matches: 11. Germline loops: CDR1 MDHEN, CDR2 SYDVKM. The CDR3 covers 15 residues. This CDR3 reads CASTFGAGGITEAFF. The CDR3 DNA reads TGTGCCAGCACCTTTGGAGCAGGGGGCATCACTGAAGCTTTCTTT. The variable domain in full, completed from reference TRBV28 and TRBJ1-1, reads DVKVTQSSRYLVKRTGEKVFLECVQDMDHENMFWYRQDPGLGLRLIYFSYDVKMKEKGDIPEGYSVSREKKERFSLILESASTNQTSMYLCASTFGAGGITEAFFGQGTRLTVV.

The chain links TRBV5-6 to TRBJ1-2; D perhaps matches TRBD1 (5 bases). The CDR3 sequence is 13 residues long. The germline V gene encodes CDR1 SGHDT and CDR2 YYEEEE. Deletions cut 0 bases from V and 8 bases from J, with 11 bases between. DNA of the CDR3: TGTGCCAGCAGCTTGGGTGCAGGGCAAGGCTACACCTTC. It translates to CASSLGAGQGYTF.

The CDR3 is CASSPYNRESQPQHF. DNA of the CDR3: TGTGCCAGCAGCCCGTATAACAGGGAGAGTCAGCCCCAGCATTTT. The chain uses TRBV7-8 and TRBJ1-5; D is possibly TRBD1 (6 bases). V gave up 5 bases and J gave up 6 bases, with 17 bases separating them. The CDR3 contains 15 residues. Germline lookup yields CDR1 SGHVS and CDR2 FQNEAQ.

This chain joins TRBV10-2 and TRBJ2-3; the match to TRBD2 covers 9 bases. The ends lost 0 bases at V and 4 bases at J; junction bases unmatched: 11. The CDR3 has 18 amino acids. The germline gives CDR1 WSHSY, CDR2 SAAADI. The CDR3 region is CASSESGGGAFLADTQYF. The CDR3 DNA is TGCGCCAGCAGTGAGTCCGGCGGGGGGGCATTTTTGGCAGATACGCAGTATTTT.